Below are 8 T cell receptor beta chains sequenced from a single sample in a study of CD8 T cells in Susac syndrome. A quantity of about 0.5 to 1 ug RNA underwent reverse transcription using random hexamers. In TCRdb, the immunoSEQ multiplex PCR reads were re-called with MiXCR into one record per CDR3 protein. This sample yields fewer than 85,000 distinct CDR3 sequences, of which roughly 95% are seen a single time; about 0.5% belongs to the top ten. The sample comprised CD8+ T cells from PBMCs. Receptor source: a human donor with Susac syndrome.

The rearrangement uses TRBV20-1 and TRBJ2-7; 8 bases map to TRBD1. Germline V gives CDR1 DFQATT, CDR2 SNEGSKA (reference sequence). The CDR3 has 14 amino acids. V lost 6 bases to trimming and J lost 0 bases; unmatched junction nucleotides: 7. CDR3 protein: CSAEGQEISYEQYF. CDR3 coding DNA: TGCAGTGCGGAGGGACAGGAGATCTCCTACGAGCAGTACTTC.

This clonotype was observed once. V usage is TRBV5-4 and J usage is TRBJ2-3; D possibly corresponds to TRBD2 (7 bases). The CDR3 is 15 residues long. The germline gives CDR1 SGHNT, CDR2 YYREEE (reference sequence). Trimming pared 4 bases from V and 4 bases from J, leaving 16 bases between. The CDR3 loop is CASSPARGAPDTQYF. The CDR3 DNA sequence: TGTGCCAGCAGCCCCGCTCGGGGGGCCCCAGATACGCAGTATTTT.

The V and J genes are TRBV7-6 and TRBJ1-6; D gene uncertain. The CDR3 is 15 amino acids. With 4 bases removed from V and 8 bases from J, the gap between germline ends came to 15 bases. Germline assignment: CDR1 SGHVS and CDR2 FNYEAQ. The CDR3 sequence is CASSSARTWDSPLHF. The CDR3 nucleotides are TGTGCCAGCAGCTCCGCGAGAACCTGGGATTCACCCCTCCACTTT.

The chain combines TRBV7-6 with TRBJ1-4; possible D gene TRBD1, 5 bases. The CDR3 extends over 14 amino acids. Germline V gene data show CDR1 as SGHVS and CDR2 as FNYEAQ. V was cut by 6 bases and J by 2 bases, with 10 bases left in between. CDR3 protein: CASSFRVTNEKLFF. The CDR3 DNA sequence: TGTGCCAGCAGTTTCAGGGTCACTAATGAAAAACTGTTTTTT.

The J gene is TRBJ2-3, the V gene TRBV9, with a weak D call TRBD2 (7 bases). V was shortened by 3 bases and J by 5 bases, with 10 bases between the two germline ends. Germline CDR1 is SGDLS and CDR2 is YYNGEE. The CDR3 loop spans 13 amino acids. CDR3 loop: CASSAGGKDTQYF. CDR3 coding DNA: TGTGCCAGCAGCGCGGGGGGCAAAGATACGCAGTATTTT.

This clonotype was seen only once. The chain has TRBV19 and TRBJ1-1, with D unclear. The V end was cut by 10 bases, the J end by 4 bases, with 19 bases between. This CDR3 contains 14 residues. From germline, CDR1 is LNHDA and CDR2 SQIVND (reference sequence). CDR3 in DNA: TGTGCCACAACGGGCCTTAAGGGCGGCACTGAAGCTTTCTTT. The encoded protein is CATTGLKGGTEAFF.

V gene TRBV24-1 combines with J gene TRBJ1-5; unclear D gene. Germline V gene sequence: CDR1 KGHDR, CDR2 SFDVKD. The CDR3 length is 13 residues. V lost 7 bases, J lost 1 base, and 7 bases lay in between. CDR3 coding DNA: TGTGCCACCAGCCAAAGCAGCAATCAGCCCCAGCATTTT. Its translation is CATSQSSNQPQHF.

This clonotype was detected once. J is TRBJ2-7 and V is TRBV10-2; the match to TRBD2 covers 8 bases. V trimming: 0 bases; J trimming: 3 bases; junction bases outside the gene matches: 1. This CDR3 comprises 14 residues. The V gene's germline CDR1 is WSHSY and CDR2 SAAADI. The CDR3 DNA is TGCGCCAGCAGTGAGTCGGGACTAGTCTACGAGCAGTACTTC. Its protein product is CASSESGLVYEQYF.